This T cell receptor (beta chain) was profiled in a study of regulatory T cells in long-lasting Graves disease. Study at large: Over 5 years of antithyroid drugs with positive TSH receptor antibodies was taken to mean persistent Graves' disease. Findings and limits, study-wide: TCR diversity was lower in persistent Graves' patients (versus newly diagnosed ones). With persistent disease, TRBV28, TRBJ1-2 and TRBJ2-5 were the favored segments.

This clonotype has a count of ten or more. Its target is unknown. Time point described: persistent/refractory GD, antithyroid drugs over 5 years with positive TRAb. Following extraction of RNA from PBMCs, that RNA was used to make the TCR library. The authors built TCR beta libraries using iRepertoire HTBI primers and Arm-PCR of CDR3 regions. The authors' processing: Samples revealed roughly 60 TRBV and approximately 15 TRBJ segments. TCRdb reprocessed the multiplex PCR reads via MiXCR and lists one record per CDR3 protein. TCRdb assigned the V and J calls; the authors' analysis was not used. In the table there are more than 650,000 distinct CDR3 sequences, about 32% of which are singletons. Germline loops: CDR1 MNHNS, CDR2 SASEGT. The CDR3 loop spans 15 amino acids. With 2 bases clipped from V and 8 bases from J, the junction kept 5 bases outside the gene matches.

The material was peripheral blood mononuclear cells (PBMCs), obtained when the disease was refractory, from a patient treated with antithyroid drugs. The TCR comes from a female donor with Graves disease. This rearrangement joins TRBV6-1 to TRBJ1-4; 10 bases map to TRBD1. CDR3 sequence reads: CASSERDRGSEKLFF. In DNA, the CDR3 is TGTGCCAGCAGTGAAAGGGACAGGGGAAGCGAAAAACTGTTTTTT.